The next 16 T cell receptor beta chains were all read from a single sample in a study of T cells in localized non-small cell lung cancer. The protocol was immunoSEQ multiplex PCR, while the TCRdb copy is restricted to in-frame clones and leaves out a portion. This sample has about 77,000 clones, with approximately 90% found just once. Specimen: peripheral blood, collected before any cancer treatment. The receptor set was obtained from a woman between 40 and 69 years old with stage I squamous cell lung carcinoma.

The CDR3, as DNA: TGTGCCAGCACCTCCGTGACAGGGGCTCGCACTGAAGCTTTCTTT. Protein product: CASTSVTGARTEAFF. The rearrangement links TRBV2 to TRBJ1-1; 8 positions match TRBD1. CDR3 length equals 15 residues. Germline loops: CDR1 SNHLY, CDR2 FYNNEI. J was trimmed by 4 bases and V by 7 bases; bases with no gene match: 11.

The chain combines TRBV5-1 with TRBJ1-2, with D uncertain. This CDR3 region has 13 residues. Germline CDR1 reads SGHRS; CDR2 reads YFSETQ. The V end was cut by 0 bases, the J end by 2 bases, with 5 bases between. The CDR3 reads CASSLDQNYGYTF. The CDR3 bases are TGCGCCAGCAGCTTGGATCAGAACTATGGCTACACCTTC.

Only one count was recorded for this clone. V is TRBV19 and J is TRBJ1-5; D is ambiguous. CDR1 and CDR2 from the germline V gene are LNHDA and SQIVND (reference sequence). Trimming removed 0 bases at V and 0 bases at J, with 15 bases between. This CDR3 is 18 amino acids long. CDR3 protein: CASSIDRIGTYSNQPQHF. In DNA form, the CDR3 reads TGTGCCAGTAGTATAGATCGGATCGGTACGTATAGCAATCAGCCCCAGCATTTT.

This chain uses TRBV5-5 with TRBJ2-2, with TRBD1 matching 7 bases. Per germline, CDR1 SGHKS and CDR2 YYEKEE (reference sequence). J lost 5 bases, V lost 0 bases, and 4 bases had no gene match. This CDR3 has 15 residues. Here the CDR3 reads CASSLDARGTGELFF. CDR3 in DNA: TGTGCCAGCAGCTTGGATGCCAGGGGGACCGGGGAGCTGTTTTTT.

The gene calls are TRBV7-2 and TRBJ2-1; 8 bases are shared with TRBD1. The CDR3 totals 13 residues. From germline, CDR1 is SGHTA and CDR2 FQGNSA. Trimming took 7 bases from V and 10 from J; bases not matched to a gene: 9. The CDR3 region has the DNA TGTGCCAGCACCCGGGGACAGGCTGGGGAGCAGTTCTTC. This translates into CASTRGQAGEQFF.

The chain employs TRBV9 and TRBJ1-5; TRBD1 matches at 7 bases. The CDR3 spans 16 residues. The germline V gene has CDR1 SGDLS and CDR2 YYNGEE. Losses at the gene ends were 0 bases for V and 4 bases for J; bases not matched to a gene: 7. CDR3 nucleotides: TGTGCCAGCAGCGTAGGGACAGGCCAGCTTAATCAGCCCCAGCATTTT. Translated, it gives CASSVGTGQLNQPQHF.

With regard to this clone: In the same sample, other DNA sequences code for this CDR3. V usage is TRBV5-1 and J usage is TRBJ1-2; 7 bases align to TRBD1. CDR1 SGHRS and CDR2 YFSETQ come from the germline V gene. The CDR3 length is 14 residues. Trimming took 4 bases from V and 4 from J; bases not matched to a gene: 7. CDR3 region: CASSPRQGGYGYTF. In DNA, the CDR3 is TGCGCCAGCAGCCCCAGACAGGGCGGCTATGGCTACACCTTC.

V is TRBV7-3 and J is TRBJ2-1; TRBD1 matches 9 bases. The CDR3 runs 15 residues. Per the germline V gene, CDR1 is SGHTA and CDR2 is FQGTGA. J gave up 4 bases and V 3 bases, and 4 bases lay outside the gene matches. The CDR3, as DNA: TGTGCCAGCAGCTTGGGACAGGGTCGGTACAATGAGCAGTTCTTC. It is translated as CASSLGQGRYNEQFF.

CDR3 sequence reads: CASSSTGDGYTF. The DNA for the CDR3 is TGCGCCAGCAGCTCGACAGGGGATGGCTACACCTTC. J is TRBJ1-2 and V is TRBV5-1, with TRBD1 matching 8 bases. CDR1 SGHRS and CDR2 YFSETQ come from the germline V gene. V lost 3 bases, J lost 6 bases, and 1 base stayed unmatched. This CDR3 region has 12 residues.

The chain couples TRBV11-2 to TRBJ1-3; D is ambiguous. CDR1 is SGHAT, CDR2 FQNNGV, per germline. CDR3 length: 16 residues. Trimming took off 5 bases at V and 0 bases at J, with 14 bases between the two ends. The CDR3 region has the DNA TGTGCCAGCAGCCGCCAGTCGGGTAGCTCTGGAAACACCATATATTTT. As protein: CASSRQSGSSGNTIYF.

CDR3 nucleotides: TGTGCCAGCAGCCAAGGCCGGGGGGACTATGGCTACACCTTC. It specifies CASSQGRGDYGYTF. The genes are TRBV4-2 and TRBJ1-2, with D possibly matching TRBD1 (5 bases). CDR3 length: 14 residues. Trimming stripped 1 base from V and 3 bases from J, with 9 bases between. Germline V gene lookup returns CDR1 LGHNA and CDR2 YNFKEQ.

This chain uses TRBV10-2 with TRBJ1-6; 9 nucleotides match TRBD1. Germline values: CDR1 WSHSY, CDR2 SAAADI. The CDR3 has 14 amino acids. V lost 4 bases and J lost 6; bases outside the gene matches: 1. The DNA for the CDR3 is TGCGCCAGCAGTGGGACAGGGGTTAATTCACCCCTCCACTTT. This codes for CASSGTGVNSPLHF.

This clone was recorded once. This same CDR3 is encoded by further DNA sequences in the sample. This rearrangement joins TRBV5-1 to TRBJ1-3; no reliable D call. The CDR3 consists of 13 residues. Trimming pared 4 bases from V and 1 base from J, leaving 6 bases between. Germline V gene sequence: CDR1 SGHRS, CDR2 YFSETQ. CDR3: CASSPSSGNTIYF. The DNA of the CDR3 is TGCGCCAGCAGCCCATCTTCTGGAAACACCATATATTTT.

The chain couples TRBV5-8 to TRBJ2-6; 7 bases line up with TRBD1. Germline CDR1 is SGHTS and CDR2 is YDEGEE. V was pared by 5 bases and J by 5 bases, with 13 bases of the junction left unmatched. The CDR3 contains 17 residues. For the CDR3, the DNA is TGTGCCAGCAGACTGACAGGGTTTGGGGAATGGGCCAACGTCCTGACTTTC. It specifies CASRLTGFGEWANVLTF.

The chain links TRBV6-5 to TRBJ1-1; D call uncertain. V gave up 3 bases and J gave up 6 bases, with 14 bases separating them. The CDR3 runs 14 residues. Germline assignment: CDR1 MNHEY and CDR2 SVGAGI. CDR3 in amino acids: CASSYWTVDAEAFF. CDR3 DNA: TGTGCCAGCAGTTATTGGACTGTCGACGCTGAAGCTTTCTTT.

V usage is TRBV7-9 and J usage is TRBJ2-7; TRBD1 agrees at 10 bases. Germline V gene sequence: CDR1 SEHNR, CDR2 FQNEAQ (reference sequence). This CDR3 has 14 amino acids. The V segment lost 4 bases and the J segment 7 bases; nucleotides outside the gene matches: 7. The DNA of the CDR3 is TGTGCCAGCAGCTCGACAGGGGGCGGCGTGGAGCAGTACTTC. This translates into CASSSTGGGVEQYF.